A selection of T cell receptor beta chains follows, all from one sample in a study of read filtering for tumor transcriptome and immune sequencing. TCRdb independently ran MiXCR on the reads; one entry per CDR3 protein. The repertoire holds 49,000 or so distinct CDR3 sequences, with approximately 12% as singletons. Sample: a population of CD138-negative cells sorted from bone marrow. These TCRs come from a donor at least 40 years old with multiple myeloma. Each CDR3 is given with its conserved first and last residue. The order of the fields is J gene, V gene, CDR3 length, clone size, D gene, CDR3 DNA, CDR3 protein. A D gene is named only where the DNA matches it firmly. A clone size is listed for some rows: how often the clone was seen (once, few, many), or a class if it is expanded.

J: TRBJ2-7; V: TRBV6-6; length: 13; size: many; D: NA; DNA: TGTGCCAGCAGCCACACAGGGACGTACGAGCAGTACTTC; CDR3: CASSHTGTYEQYF
J: TRBJ2-1; V: TRBV25-1; length: 14; size: many; D: NA; DNA: TGTGCCAGCAGCCCACCGGACACGTACAATGAGCAGTTCTTC; CDR3: CASSPPDTYNEQFF
J: TRBJ2-2; V: TRBV6-2/TRBV6-3; length: 11; size: many; D: NA; DNA: TGTGCCAGCAGTTACTACGGGGAGCTGTTTTTT; CDR3: CASSYYGELFF
J: TRBJ1-1; V: TRBV5-1; length: 13; size: many; D: NA; DNA: TGCGCCAGCAGATCGACAGTAAACACTGAAGCTTTCTTT; CDR3: CASRSTVNTEAFF
J: TRBJ2-7; V: TRBV3-1; length: 14; size: many; D: NA; DNA: TGTGCCAGCAGCCAAGGATACACCTCCTACGAGCAGTACTTC; CDR3: CASSQGYTSYEQYF
J: TRBJ2-3; V: TRBV20-1; length: 14; size: many; D: TRBD2; DNA: TGCAGTGCTAACAGAGCGGGACTCACAGATACGCAGTATTTT; CDR3: CSANRAGLTDTQYF
J: TRBJ2-5; V: TRBV20-1; length: 14; size: many; D: NA; DNA: TGCAGTGCTAGAATACCTAGAGCCCAAGAGACCCAGTACTTC; CDR3: CSARIPRAQETQYF
J: TRBJ2-1; V: TRBV6-5; length: 16; size: many; D: NA; DNA: TGTGCCAGCAGTTACAGGGGGATGGCAGCTAGGGATGAGCAGTTCTTC; CDR3: CASSYRGMAARDEQFF
J: TRBJ2-1; V: TRBV6-6; length: 14; size: many; D: NA; DNA: TGTGCCAGCAGCCGTGAGAGCTCCTACAATGAGCAGTTCTTC; CDR3: CASSRESSYNEQFF
J: TRBJ2-1; V: TRBV7-8; length: 13; size: few; D: NA; DNA: TGTGCCAGCAGCTCAACAGGTGGCGGTGAGCAGTTCTTC; CDR3: CASSSTGGGEQFF
J: TRBJ2-1; V: TRBV6-1; length: 15; size: many; D: NA; DNA: TGTGCCAGCATCCCCAGGGAAAGCTCCTACAATGAGCAGTTCTTC; CDR3: CASIPRESSYNEQFF
J: TRBJ1-5; V: TRBV15; length: 14; size: many; D: NA; DNA: TGTGCCACCAGCGGATCAGGTTCCAGGCAGCCCCAGCATTTT; CDR3: CATSGSGSRQPQHF
J: TRBJ2-1; V: TRBV7-9; length: 16; size: many; D: NA; DNA: TGTGCCAGCAGCTTAGTCTCGGCAGGGTTCTACAATGAGCAGTTCTTC; CDR3: CASSLVSAGFYNEQFF
J: TRBJ2-1; V: TRBV7-2; length: 16; size: many; D: TRBD2; DNA: TGTGCCAGCACATCAAAAGCGGGAGGGAGGGACAATGAGCAGTTCTTC; CDR3: CASTSKAGGRDNEQFF
J: TRBJ2-7; V: TRBV20-1; length: 15; size: many; D: NA; DNA: TGCAGTGCTAGAGCCCGGGGGAGCGGGCGCTACGAGCAGTACTTC; CDR3: CSARARGSGRYEQYF
J: TRBJ2-7; V: TRBV28; length: 15; size: few; D: NA; DNA: TGTGCCAGCAGCCCGTCCGGGACCCACTCCTACGAGCAGTACTTC; CDR3: CASSPSGTHSYEQYF
J: TRBJ2-7; V: TRBV11-1; length: 12; size: many; D: NA; DNA: TGTGCCAGCAGCCCCTGGGGCTACGAGCAGTACTTC; CDR3: CASSPWGYEQYF
J: TRBJ2-3; V: TRBV7-8; length: 17; size: many; D: TRBD2; DNA: TGTGCCAGCAGCTTAGGGTGGACTAGCGGGAGCACAGATACGCAGTATTTT; CDR3: CASSLGWTSGSTDTQYF
J: TRBJ2-7; V: TRBV20-1; length: 16; size: few; D: NA; DNA: TGCAGTGGGAAAAAAACAGGTTTCCGTGGTTGGGACGAGCAGTACTTC; CDR3: CSGKKTGFRGWDEQYF
J: TRBJ2-7; V: TRBV6-5; length: 14; size: many; D: NA; DNA: TGTGCCAGCAGTTCCCCGGGGTTATCCTACGAGCAGTACTTC; CDR3: CASSSPGLSYEQYF
J: TRBJ1-1; V: TRBV5-4; length: 13; size: many; D: NA; DNA: TGTGCCAGCAGCTCGAACCTGGGCGCTGAAGCTTTCTTT; CDR3: CASSSNLGAEAFF
J: TRBJ1-2; V: TRBV4-1; length: 18; size: many; D: NA; DNA: TGCGCCAGCAGCCAAGATGGAACTAATCGGCCCCCTGAATCTGGCTACACCTTC; CDR3: CASSQDGTNRPPESGYTF
J: TRBJ2-1; V: TRBV7-9; length: 14; size: few; D: TRBD2; DNA: TGTGCCAGCAGCGCCAGACTAGCGGGAGGCTACGAGTTCTTC; CDR3: CASSARLAGGYEFF
J: TRBJ2-1; V: TRBV28; length: 13; size: many; D: NA; DNA: TGTGCCAGCAGTTTGCCGGGGGTGCGGGAGCAGTTCTTC; CDR3: CASSLPGVREQFF
J: TRBJ2-7; V: TRBV6-2/TRBV6-3; length: 17; size: many; D: NA; DNA: TGTGCCAGCAGTTACTCCAAATCTTTAAAGCCCTCCTACGAGCAGTACTTC; CDR3: CASSYSKSLKPSYEQYF
J: TRBJ2-1; V: TRBV4-1; length: 17; size: many; D: NA; DNA: TGCGCCAGCAGCCAAGTTCGGCTAGTTCGCTCCTACAATGAGCAGTTCTTC; CDR3: CASSQVRLVRSYNEQFF
J: TRBJ1-6; V: TRBV12-5; length: 13; size: many; D: NA; DNA: TGTGCTAGTGGTTTGATTGAGCGCGGATCCCTCCACTTT; CDR3: CASGLIERGSLHF
J: TRBJ1-5; V: TRBV19; length: 16; size: few; D: TRBD1; DNA: TGTGCCAGTAGTATCGGCGGTGACAGGGTCGGACTGCCCCAGCATTTT; CDR3: CASSIGGDRVGLPQHF
J: TRBJ2-1; V: TRBV7-8; length: 18; size: NA; D: TRBD2; DNA: TGTGCCAGCAGCTTCCAACCGGGACTAGCGGGAGGCTTCAATGAGCAGTTCTTC; CDR3: CASSFQPGLAGGFNEQFF
J: TRBJ2-7; V: TRBV4-1; length: 13; size: many; D: NA; DNA: TGCGCCAGCAGCCAGCCAGCCGCCTACGAGCAGTACTTC; CDR3: CASSQPAAYEQYF
J: TRBJ2-1; V: TRBV12-3/TRBV12-4; length: 16; size: few; D: TRBD2; DNA: TGTGCCAGCAGTTCCCGGACTAGCGGAGGGGATCCATGGCAGTTCTTC; CDR3: CASSSRTSGGDPWQFF
J: TRBJ2-3; V: TRBV15; length: 19; size: many; D: TRBD2; DNA: TGTGCCACCAGCAGAGATTACGCCTCTAGCGGGAGGGCAGCAGATACGCAGTATTTT; CDR3: CATSRDYASSGRAADTQYF
J: TRBJ2-6; V: TRBV28; length: 18; size: many; D: NA; DNA: TGTGCCAGCAGTTTTAGGGGCGGGTACAGCTCTGGGGCCAACGTCCTGACTTTC; CDR3: CASSFRGGYSSGANVLTF